This entry concerns a single T cell receptor (beta chain). This sample was included in a study of blood T cell repertoires in COVID-19. At the level of the study: The samples span acute and convalescent COVID-19 from the United States, Italy and Spain.

The CDR3 runs to 13 residues. Germline V CDR1 and CDR2: LNHDA, SQIVND (reference sequence). Deletions cut 2 bases from V and 5 bases from J, with 9 bases between. Assay: immunoSEQ multiplex PCR; the TCRdb copy retains only in-frame clones and omits some. The table records 30,000 or so clones, 85% to 90% of them present only once. The receptor's source is a human donor in a cohort sampled during active COVID-19. The chain is built from TRBV19 and TRBJ2-5; D remains unclear. Sequenced input: peripheral blood. CDR3 DNA sequence: TGTGCCAGTAGTATACAAGCTTGGGAGACCCAGTACTTC. Translated, it gives CASSIQAWETQYF.